One and the same sample provided the 8 T cell receptor beta chains below, sequenced in a study of patients and donors after allogeneic stem cell transplantation. Via MiXCR, TCRdb re-called the RT-PCR reads, giving one row per CDR3 protein. The profile shows around 200,000 distinct CDR3 sequences, more than 35% of them singletons. Sequencing was done on a sample of blood, either unsorted or a sorted T cell fraction (not recorded which). All receptors derive from a human donor who was either an allogeneic HSCT recipient or a stem cell or donor lymphocyte infusion donor (not recorded which). It is not recorded whose cells these are; they may come from a transplant donor.

V usage is TRBV30 and J usage is TRBJ1-5; no firm D call. The length of the CDR3 is 13 residues. Germline V gene sequence: CDR1 GTSNPN, CDR2 SVGIG (reference sequence). Trimming stripped 0 bases from V and 7 bases from J, with 10 bases between. The CDR3 here is CAWSVLGAQPQHF. The CDR3 DNA follows: TGTGCCTGGAGTGTACTGGGCGCGCAGCCCCAGCATTTT.

The chain employs TRBV18 and TRBJ2-3; 9 nucleotides align to TRBD1. Germline CDR1 KGHSH, CDR2 LQKENI. V shed 4 bases, J shed 3 bases, and the junction held 8 bases outside the gene matches. The CDR3 runs to 16 residues. CDR3 DNA sequence: TGTGCCAGCTCACGGGGACAGGGTAAAGGAACAGATACGCAGTATTTT. Its translation is CASSRGQGKGTDTQYF.

The chain employs TRBV5-8 and TRBJ2-3, with D tentatively TRBD1 or TRBD2 (5 bases each). The CDR3 length is 15 residues. Germline V CDR1 and CDR2: SGHTS, YDEGEE. Trimming took 0 bases from V and 4 from J, leaving 12 bases between them. CDR3 sequence reads: CASSLEGSGSDTQYF. The CDR3 nucleotides are TGTGCCAGCAGCTTGGAGGGGAGCGGCTCAGATACGCAGTATTTT.

This chain connects TRBV15 to TRBJ2-7; D gene unclear. The V gene lost 2 bases and the J gene lost 3 bases, with 11 bases spanning the gap. Germline CDR1 is LNHNV and CDR2 is YYDKDF (reference sequence). This CDR3 has 14 residues. The CDR3 region has the DNA TGTGCCACCAGCAGAACCACTCTGGGCTACGAGCAGTACTTC. Its protein product is CATSRTTLGYEQYF.

Regarding this clonotype: The junction does not match germline at one end; this may be a read error. The gene calls are TRBV6-5 and TRBJ2-2; D is possibly TRBD2 (5 bases). Germline CDR1 MNHEY, CDR2 SVGAGI. The CDR3 runs to 16 residues. The CDR3 nucleotides are TGTGCCAGCAGTTACGTAGAGGCTCCACACACCGGGGAGCTATTTTTT. This gives the protein CASSYVEAPHTGELFF.

The chain uses TRBV9 and TRBJ1-4; D gene ambiguous. This CDR3 region has 14 residues. V lost 4 bases to trimming and J lost 0 bases, with 7 bases between them. Germline-derived CDR1 and CDR2 are SGDLS and YYNGEE. CDR3 sequence: CASSPPTTNEKLFF. Written as DNA, the CDR3 is TGTGCCAGCAGCCCCCCAACAACTAATGAAAAACTGTTTTTT.

This clonotype turned up a few times. The chain couples TRBV7-3 to TRBJ2-5; D is perhaps TRBD2 (5 bases). This CDR3 spans 13 amino acids. Trimming pared 3 bases from V and 5 bases from J, leaving 10 bases between. The germline V gene has CDR1 SGHTA and CDR2 FQGTGA. For the CDR3, the DNA is TGTGCCAGCAGCTTTGGCAGAGGGGAGACCCAGTACTTC. This translates into CASSFGRGETQYF.

Only a few counts were recorded for this clonotype. The chain uses TRBV5-6 and TRBJ1-2; unclear D gene. Germline V gene data show CDR1 as SGHDT and CDR2 as YYEEEE. CDR3 length: 12 amino acids. V was shortened by 1 base and J by 8 bases, with 9 bases between the two germline ends. The CDR3 loop is CASSLLSLGYTF. The CDR3 DNA sequence: TGTGCCAGCAGCTTGCTCAGCCTGGGCTACACCTTC.